The 14 T cell receptor beta chains presented below share a single source sample, sequenced in a study of HIV-infected children after antiretroviral therapy interruption. RNA-based 3' RACE libraries used unique molecular identifiers. TCRdb re-derived calls from the 3' RACE reads in MiXCR, one entry per CDR3 protein. The sample includes roughly 15,000 distinct CDR3 sequences, around 3.2% of them seen just once. Noted treatment: PENTA 11 planned treatment interruption arm or continuous ART arm. Here the sequenced sample was CD45RA+ CD4+ T cells from PBMCs, taken from a donor given antiretroviral therapy, either interrupted or continuous. This sample's subset: naive CD4+ CD45RA+ CD45RO- T cells. The receptor source for this set is a child aged 2 to 17 with HIV.

There are many counts of this clonotype. The V call is TRBV6-6, the J call TRBJ1-6; tentatively, D is TRBD1 (5 bases). Germline V gives CDR1 MNHNY, CDR2 SVGAGI (reference sequence). Trimming shortened V by 6 bases and J by 9 bases, and 12 bases separated the two germline ends. This CDR3 contains 13 residues. The CDR3 spells CASRVGTSSPLHF. CDR3 DNA sequence: TGTGCCAGCAGAGTGGGGACGTCTTCACCCCTCCACTTT.

As for this clonotype: Its ends do not fully match the called genes, so a read error is possible. The chain links TRBV7-4 to TRBJ1-6, with D tentatively TRBD1 (6 bases). This CDR3 has 19 residues. CDR1 is SGHVT and CDR2 is SQSDAQ in the germline V gene. For the CDR3, the DNA is TGCGCCAGCAGCCAAGATTGGGGGGCCGGGGAAGCCTATAATTCACCCCTCCACTTT. It translates to CASSQDWGAGEAYNSPLHF.

At least ten counts were recorded for this clonotype. The rearrangement uses TRBV7-8 and TRBJ2-1; D possibly uses TRBD1 or TRBD2 (5 bases each). Germline V lookup: CDR1 SGHVS, CDR2 FQNEAQ. This CDR3 is 18 amino acids long. Between the trimmed V and J ends, which lost 3 bases and 8 bases, there was a span of 26 bases. The CDR3 reads CASSFPAVGLRGTHEQFF. The CDR3 DNA reads as TGTGCCAGCAGCTTCCCCGCGGTGGGGCTTCGGGGTACCCATGAGCAGTTCTTC.

This clonotype was picked up many times. The chain links TRBV7-3 to TRBJ2-5; 9 nucleotides match TRBD1. CDR3 length equals 14 residues. Germline loops: CDR1 SGHTA, CDR2 FQGTGA. V gave up 5 bases and J gave up 3 bases; unmatched junction bases: 4. CDR3 sequence (DNA): TGTGCCAGCAGCCCCGACAGGGGGGAAGAGACCCAGTACTTC. It translates to CASSPDRGEETQYF.

This clonotype was detected many times. The rearrangement joins TRBV3-1 to TRBJ2-3; no firm D call. V shed 3 bases and J shed 1 base, with 11 bases lying between them. The length of the CDR3 is 15 residues. CDR1 LGHDT and CDR2 YNNKEL come from the germline V gene (reference sequence). DNA of the CDR3: TGTGCCAGCAGCCATAGGGATGTCGGCACAGATACGCAGTATTTT. It is translated as CASSHRDVGTDTQYF.

This clonotype was picked up many times. The CDR3 protein is CASGLVPLGRGNADTQYF. In DNA, the CDR3 is TGTGCTAGTGGTTTGGTACCCCTAGGGCGGGGGAATGCAGATACGCAGTATTTT. This chain links TRBV12-5 with TRBJ2-3, with 7 positions matching TRBD2. V trimming: 0 bases; J trimming: 4 bases; junction bases outside the gene matches: 13. Germline assignment: CDR1 LGHNT and CDR2 FRNRAP. The CDR3 sequence is 18 residues long.

This clonotype was found many times. The rearrangement links TRBV3-1 to TRBJ1-4; a possible D gene is TRBD1 (5 bases). V dropped 7 bases and J dropped 2 bases, with 11 bases sitting between them. The germline V gene encodes CDR1 LGHDT and CDR2 YNNKEL (reference sequence). The CDR3 is 14 residues long. This CDR3 reads CASTPGLTNEKLFF. The CDR3 DNA sequence: TGTGCCAGCACGCCGGGACTGACTAATGAAAAACTGTTTTTT.

This clonotype was counted ten times or more. At one end, the junction sequence differs from germline, possibly due to a read error. The CDR3 here is CASSQLGGNYAEQFF. In DNA form, the CDR3 reads TGTGCCAGCAGCCAACTGGGGGGGAACTATGCTGAGCAGTTCTTC. The chain has TRBV4-1 and TRBJ2-1, with 7 bases that match TRBD2. The germline V gene encodes CDR1 MGHRA and CDR2 YSYEKL. There are 15 residues in the CDR3.

By sample fraction, this clonotype is medium-sized. This chain uses TRBV12-3 or TRBV12-4 with TRBJ2-3; D call uncertain. CDR3 length: 13 amino acids. V was pared by 7 bases and J by 2 bases, with 10 bases between. The CDR3, as DNA: TGTGCCAGCACCAACGGACCCACAGATACGCAGTATTTT. Translating gives CASTNGPTDTQYF.

This clonotype was seen repeatedly, ten times or more. This rearrangement joins TRBV2 to TRBJ2-3, with 9 bases that match TRBD2. The CDR3 has 18 residues. Germline-derived CDR1 and CDR2 are SNHLY and FYNNEI. J gave up 0 bases and V 4 bases, and 11 bases lay outside the gene matches. The CDR3 loop reads CASSVQSGGHPSTDTQYF. CDR3 in DNA: TGTGCCAGCAGTGTGCAAAGCGGGGGGCACCCTAGCACAGATACGCAGTATTTT.

This clonotype was counted at least ten times. This chain joins TRBV6-1 and TRBJ1-1; no firm D call. Trimming removed 1 base from V and 1 base from J, with 7 bases in between. This CDR3 is built from 14 residues. Germline CDR1 MNHNS, CDR2 SASEGT. The CDR3 sequence is CASSEVSPNTEAFF. The CDR3 nucleotides read TGTGCCAGCAGTGAAGTATCCCCGAACACTGAAGCTTTCTTT.

This clonotype has at least ten counts. This CDR3 reads CASSDERGDAPLHF. CDR3 sequence (DNA): TGCGCCAGCAGCGACGAAAGGGGCGATGCACCCCTCCACTTT. The chain carries TRBV10-1 and TRBJ1-6; tentatively, D is TRBD1 (5 bases). The CDR3 runs 14 residues. V dropped 6 bases and J dropped 11 bases, with 17 bases sitting between them. Germline assignment: CDR1 WNHNN and CDR2 SYGVQD (reference sequence).

The table lists this clonotype with many counts. This chain joins TRBV7-8 and TRBJ1-4; 10 bases line up with TRBD1. The J segment lost 10 bases and the V segment lost 6 bases, leaving 8 bases of the junction unmatched. There are 14 residues in the CDR3. Germline V gene data show CDR1 as SGHVS and CDR2 as FQNEAQ. Here the CDR3 DNA reads TGTGCCAGCAGTCCCCGGGACAGGGGTGTAAAACTGTTTTTT. Translation: CASSPRDRGVKLFF.

This clonotype was picked up many times. The chain joins TRBV6-1 to TRBJ1-5, with D possibly matching TRBD1 (6 bases). Germline values: CDR1 MNHNS, CDR2 SASEGT. This CDR3 contains 16 residues. V lost 1 base to trimming and J lost 0 bases, with 10 bases between them. The chain's CDR3 is CASSEGTAYSNQPQHF. CDR3 nucleotide sequence: TGTGCCAGCAGTGAAGGGACAGCTTATAGCAATCAGCCCCAGCATTTT.